Listed below are T cell receptor beta chains from one sample, sequenced in a study of shared T cell receptors in the human thymus. Some clones are missing from TCRdb's copy, which holds only in-frame ones; the method was immunoSEQ multiplex PCR. This sample has about 660,000 clones, with 70% to 90% found just once. The sample also formed part of further work on human thymus T cells.

Material for sequencing was thymocytes. Receptor source: a boy under two years old with a congenital heart defect. CDR3s include the opening cysteine and the closing phenylalanine or tryptophan. D genes are given only for firm matches. Rows give clone size only sometimes, using once, few, many, or a class for an expanded clone.

size,J,D,V,CDR3,DNA
-,TRBJ1-4,-,TRBV28,CASSPLGTRLNEKLFF,TGTGCCAGCAGTCCGCTCGGGACAAGGCTTAATGAAAAACTGTTTTTT
-,TRBJ2-7,TRBD1,TRBV28,CASSSGDSFSYEQYF,TGTGCCAGCAGTTCAGGGGACAGTTTCTCCTACGAGCAGTACTTC
-,TRBJ2-1,TRBD2,TRBV2,CASSGLAGASNEQFF,TGTGCCAGCAGTGGACTAGCGGGAGCAAGCAATGAGCAGTTCTTC
once,TRBJ2-7,TRBD1,TRBV30,CAWSVWTGGPYEQYF,TGTGCCTGGAGTGTATGGACAGGGGGCCCTTACGAGCAGTACTTC
few,TRBJ2-7,TRBD1,TRBV18,CASSLTGFPYEQYF,TGTGCCAGCTCCCTGACAGGGTTCCCCTACGAGCAGTACTTC
-,TRBJ2-1,-,TRBV4-1,CASSSDPLGPAREQFF,TGCGCCAGCAGCTCCGACCCACTGGGCCCAGCCCGCGAGCAGTTCTTC
-,TRBJ2-7,-,TRBV6-1,CASSEGGRGYEQYF,TGTGCCAGCAGTGAAGGTGGCAGGGGATACGAGCAGTACTTC
-,TRBJ2-3,-,TRBV5-4,CASSSQGTDTQYF,TGTGCCAGCAGCTCCCAGGGGACAGATACGCAGTATTTT
-,TRBJ2-3,TRBD2,TRBV5-6,CASSPGLADTQYF,TGTGCCAGCAGCCCGGGACTAGCGGATACGCAGTATTTT
-,TRBJ1-2,-,TRBV4-3,CASSQGLSNYGYTF,TGCGCCAGCAGCCAAGGGTTGAGCAACTATGGCTACACCTTC
-,TRBJ1-2,-,TRBV15,CATSSPRGGYGYTF,TGTGCCACCAGCAGCCCGCGGGGAGGCTATGGCTACACCTTC
-,TRBJ1-1,-,TRBV6-6,CASSSPEYTEAFF,TGTGCCAGCAGTTCGCCTGAGTACACTGAAGCTTTCTTT
-,TRBJ1-2,-,TRBV30,CAWSQGTNYGYTF,TGTGCCTGGAGTCAGGGGACGAACTATGGCTACACCTTC
-,TRBJ2-1,-,TRBV4-3,CASSRKISLCPVNEQFF,TGCGCCAGCAGCCGAAAGATAAGCCTCTGCCCTGTAAATGAGCAGTTCTTC
-,TRBJ1-2,TRBD1,TRBV5-4,CASATDRGYGYTF,TGTGCCAGCGCAACGGACAGGGGTTATGGCTACACCTTC
-,TRBJ1-1,-,TRBV27,CASSGQERGNTEAFF,TGTGCCAGCAGCGGGCAGGAAAGGGGAAACACTGAAGCTTTCTTT
-,TRBJ2-5,-,TRBV15,CATSRGLRGETQYF,TGTGCCACCAGCAGAGGACTACGGGGAGAGACCCAGTACTTC
-,TRBJ1-1,-,TRBV28,CASSLPGAVYGTEAFF,TGTGCCAGCAGTCTCCCAGGGGCCGTATATGGCACTGAAGCTTTCTTT
-,TRBJ2-5,-,TRBV2,CASKFVGGRGQETQYF,TGTGCCAGCAAATTTGTAGGGGGACGAGGACAAGAGACCCAGTACTTC
-,TRBJ2-3,-,TRBV5-4,CASSLSRTLTDTQYF,TGTGCCAGCAGCCTATCAAGGACTCTCACAGATACGCAGTATTTT
-,TRBJ2-3,TRBD2,TRBV4-3,CASSQGPATSPLGPRTDTQYF,TGCGCCAGCAGCCAAGGTCCCGCGACTAGCCCATTGGGACCTCGGACAGATACGCAGTATTTT
-,TRBJ2-3,-,TRBV27,CASSFRFLTDTQYF,TGTGCCAGCAGTTTTCGTTTCCTCACAGATACGCAGTATTTT
-,TRBJ1-2,-,TRBV21-1,CQGNYGYTF,TGCCAGGGGAACTATGGCTACACCTTC
-,TRBJ2-2,-,TRBV5-6,CASSPGTTGELFF,TGTGCCAGCAGCCCAGGGACAACCGGGGAGCTGTTTTTT
-,TRBJ1-1,-,TRBV12-5,CASGGLEDTEAFF,TGTGCTAGTGGTGGTCTAGAAGACACTGAAGCTTTCTTT
-,TRBJ2-5,TRBD2,TRBV28,CASSLFNRGREGQETQYF,TGTGCCAGCAGTTTATTTAACCGCGGCAGGGAGGGACAAGAGACCCAGTACTTC
once,TRBJ1-2,-,TRBV4-1,CASSQDRGGSLNYGYTF,TGCGCCAGCAGCCAAGATCGGGGGGGATCTCTTAACTATGGCTACACCTTC
-,TRBJ2-5,TRBD2,TRBV6-1,CASSESGAGETQYF,TGTGCCAGCAGTGAATCCGGAGCGGGGGAGACCCAGTACTTC
-,TRBJ2-5,TRBD2,TRBV6-7,CASTQRAGVGETQYF,TGTGCCAGCACCCAAAGAGCGGGAGTTGGGGAGACCCAGTACTTC
-,TRBJ1-1,TRBD1,TRBV14,CASSQDEGTENMNTEAFF,TGTGCCAGCAGCCAAGATGAGGGGACAGAGAACATGAACACTGAAGCTTTCTTT
-,TRBJ1-6,TRBD1,TRBV6-5,CASSYDDRGNSPLHF,TGTGCCAGCAGTTACGACGACAGGGGGAATTCACCCCTCCACTTT
-,TRBJ2-1,TRBD1,TRBV6-1,CASSDRGISSYNEQFF,TGTGCCAGCAGTGACAGGGGGATTAGTTCCTACAATGAGCAGTTCTTC
-,TRBJ2-5,TRBD2,TRBV5-1,CASSLSGTSQETQYF,TGCGCCAGCAGCCTATCCGGGACTAGCCAAGAGACCCAGTACTTC
-,TRBJ2-1,-,TRBV5-1,CASSCRMLDNEQFF,TGCGCCAGCAGCTGTAGAATGTTGGACAATGAGCAGTTCTTC
-,TRBJ1-4,-,TRBV7-9,CASSLGGDAEKLFF,TGTGCCAGCAGCTTAGGGGGCGACGCTGAAAAACTGTTTTTT
few,TRBJ2-3,-,TRBV4-1,CASSQDAPDRPLYTDTQYF,TGCGCCAGCAGCCAAGATGCCCCGGACAGACCCTTATACACAGATACGCAGTATTTT
-,TRBJ1-2,-,TRBV4-1,CASSQVPQGIKRANYGYTF,TGCGCCAGCAGCCAAGTTCCACAGGGTATAAAACGAGCTAACTATGGCTACACCTTC
-,TRBJ2-1,-,TRBV5-1,CASIPVPGLADHEQFF,TGCGCCAGCATACCAGTCCCGGGATTAGCGGACCATGAGCAGTTCTTC
once,TRBJ1-4,-,TRBV5-1,CASSRRVDEKLFF,TGCGCCAGCAGCCGCAGGGTTGATGAAAAACTGTTTTTT
-,TRBJ2-3,-,TRBV5-6,CASSLTADTQYF,TGTGCCAGCAGCTTGACGGCAGATACGCAGTATTTT
-,TRBJ2-1,TRBD2,TRBV28,CASSPPGLAAYNEQFF,TGTGCCAGCAGTCCGCCGGGACTAGCGGCTTACAATGAGCAGTTCTTC
-,TRBJ2-4,-,TRBV28,CASSSLGLAKNIQYF,TGTGCCAGCAGTTCCCTGGGACTAGCCAAAAACATTCAGTACTTC
-,TRBJ2-3,-,TRBV7-9,CASSPRSGPDTQYF,TGTGCCAGCAGTCCTCGCAGCGGACCAGATACGCAGTATTTT
-,TRBJ2-2,TRBD2,TRBV5-4,CASSSLAGETGELFF,TGTGCCAGCAGCTCCCTAGCGGGGGAAACCGGGGAGCTGTTTTTT
once,TRBJ2-7,-,TRBV20-1,CSARTNEQYF,TGCAGTGCTAGGACAAACGAGCAGTACTTC
-,TRBJ2-3,TRBD2,TRBV6-1,CASSLAGGPDTQYF,TGTGCCAGCAGTCTAGCGGGAGGGCCAGATACGCAGTATTTT
-,TRBJ1-2,-,TRBV4-1,CASSPCDSTGYYGYTF,TGCGCCAGCAGCCCCTGCGACTCGACAGGTTACTATGGCTACACCTTC
-,TRBJ2-5,-,TRBV4-2,CASSQGGDGRGKTQYF,TGTGCCAGCAGCCAAGGGGGGGACGGCAGGGGGAAGACCCAGTACTTC
-,TRBJ1-6,TRBD1,TRBV5-6,CASSLLDRGDNSPLHF,TGTGCCAGCAGCCTACTGGACAGGGGAGACAATTCACCCCTCCACTTT
-,TRBJ2-7,-,TRBV19,CASQGSYEQYF,TGTGCCAGTCAGGGATCCTACGAGCAGTACTTC
-,TRBJ1-1,TRBD1,TRBV6-6,CASSPQQGGNTEAFF,TGTGCCAGCAGTCCACAACAGGGGGGGAACACTGAAGCTTTCTTT
-,TRBJ2-1,TRBD2,TRBV7-8,CASTLQGLAGAVEQFF,TGTGCCAGCACCTTACAGGGACTAGCGGGAGCCGTTGAGCAGTTCTTC
-,TRBJ2-5,TRBD2,TRBV4-2,CASSLRKLSSSGGVETQYF,TGTGCCAGCAGCCTTCGGAAGCTTAGCTCTAGCGGGGGGGTTGAGACCCAGTACTTC
-,TRBJ1-1,TRBD1,TRBV5-1,CASSLKQGYTEAFF,TGCGCCAGCAGCTTGAAACAGGGGTATACTGAAGCTTTCTTT
-,TRBJ2-7,-,TRBV20-1,CSAAVKTGLYF,TGCAGTGCTGCCGTAAAGACAGGCCTGTACTTC